These 27 T cell receptor beta chains came from one sample sequenced in a study of PD-1 blockade in classical Hodgkin lymphoma. Produced via immunoSEQ multiplex PCR; TCRdb's table is partial and in-frame only. Of 75,000 to 100,000 clones in the sample, 81% are singletons; the top ten hold approximately 15%. Relapse was seen in all patients after autologous stem cell transplantation, and brentuximab vedotin exposure was variable. Sequencing was performed on peripheral blood mononuclear cells (PBMCs), taken before the second cycle of nivolumab. These receptors were obtained from a human donor with classical Hodgkin lymphoma.

V usage is TRBV5-4 and J usage is TRBJ2-7; weak D call: TRBD2 (6 bases). The germline V gene has CDR1 SGHNT and CDR2 YYREEE (reference sequence). V was shortened by 1 base and J by 4 bases, with 12 bases between the two germline ends. CDR3 length: 14 amino acids. Here the CDR3 reads CASSLTGVVYEQYF. The DNA of the CDR3 is TGTGCCAGCAGCTTGACGGGGGTGGTTTACGAGCAGTACTTC.

V is TRBV10-1 and J is TRBJ2-5, with 8 bases that match TRBD2. The CDR3 sequence is 16 residues long. V was pared by 6 bases and J by 2 bases, with 11 bases of the junction left unmatched. CDR1 and CDR2 from the germline V gene are WNHNN and SYGVQD (reference sequence). CDR3 region: CASSLGGSGAQETQYF. CDR3 DNA sequence: TGCGCCAGCAGCCTCGGTGGTAGCGGGGCTCAAGAGACCCAGTACTTC.

The V and J genes are TRBV5-4 and TRBJ2-2; tentative D call: TRBD2 (5 bases). The CDR3 covers 14 residues. Germline V gene data show CDR1 as SGHNT and CDR2 as YYREEE (reference sequence). The ends were cut back, 4 bases at V and 6 bases at J, with 13 bases in the middle. Written as DNA, the CDR3 is TGTGCCAGCAGCCCGGAAGCGGTCGCCGGGGAGCTGTTTTTT. This encodes CASSPEAVAGELFF.

This clone has at least ten counts. The V call is TRBV12-2, the J call TRBJ2-7. TRBV12-2 is labeled a pseudogene. The CDR3 loop spans 12 amino acids. CDR3 residues: CASRQRIYEQYF. CDR3 nucleotides: TGTGCAAGTCGCCAACGGATCTACGAGCAGTACTTC.

The gene calls are TRBV6-1 and TRBJ2-7; 8 nucleotides line up with TRBD2. With V trimmed by 2 bases and J by 2 bases, 5 bases remained unmatched. This CDR3 is built from 15 residues. The germline V gene has CDR1 MNHNS and CDR2 SASEGT. CDR3 sequence (DNA): TGTGCCAGCAGTGAACTGCTAGCGGGTACCTACGAGCAGTACTTC. The encoded protein is CASSELLAGTYEQYF.

CDR3 coding DNA: TGTGCCAGCAGTTTAGACAGGGTAGTCGAGACCCAGTACTTC. This codes for CASSLDRVVETQYF. The V and J genes are TRBV28 and TRBJ2-5; the match to TRBD1 covers 7 bases. CDR1 is MDHEN and CDR2 is SYDVKM in the germline V gene. The CDR3 is 14 residues long. J gave up 5 bases and V 2 bases, and 5 bases lay outside the gene matches.

This clone was counted a single time. The chain joins TRBV19 to TRBJ2-7, with D possibly being TRBD2 (5 bases). Deletions cut 4 bases from V and 3 bases from J, with 10 bases between. Germline values: CDR1 LNHDA, CDR2 SQIVND (reference sequence). The CDR3 consists of 13 residues. The CDR3 bases are TGTGCCAGTAGTACCCCCCGGGGCTACGAGCAGTACTTC. Protein product: CASSTPRGYEQYF.

This clone was detected only a few times. V is TRBV25-1 and J is TRBJ2-3, with 9 bases aligning to TRBD2. The ends lost 4 bases at V and 5 bases at J; junction bases unmatched: 4. Germline CDR1 MGHDK, CDR2 SYGVNS. The CDR3 is 14 amino acids. CDR3 amino acids: CASSVGLAVDTQYF. The CDR3 DNA reads TGTGCCAGCAGTGTGGGACTAGCCGTAGATACGCAGTATTTT. The whole variable domain, filled in from reference TRBV25-1 and TRBJ2-3, reads EADIYQTPRYLVIGTGKKITLECSQTMGHDKMYWYQQDPGMELHLIHYSYGVNSTEKGDLSSESTVSRIRTEHFPLTLESARPSHTSQYLCASSVGLAVDTQYFGPGTRLTVL.

The rearrangement links TRBV18 to TRBJ2-2; no reliable D call. Trimming cost V 3 bases and J 0 bases, with 5 bases left between them. Looked up from germline, CDR1 is KGHSH and CDR2 is LQKENI. CDR3 length: 14 residues. The CDR3 DNA reads as TGTGCCAGCTCACCCGACACGAACACCGGGGAGCTGTTTTTT. Protein sequence: CASSPDTNTGELFF.

The CDR3 loop reads CASSQDFSGRGFFGELFF. As DNA, the CDR3 is TGCGCCAGCAGCCAAGATTTCAGCGGGAGGGGATTTTTTGGGGAGCTGTTTTTT. This sequence joins TRBV4-1 and TRBJ2-2; TRBD2 matches at 10 bases. The CDR3 has 18 residues. Germline CDR1 and CDR2: MGHRA and YSYEKL. V lost 0 bases to trimming and J lost 8 bases; unmatched junction nucleotides: 12.

This clone has a single count. The chain uses TRBV9 and TRBJ2-5, with D uncertain. CDR1 and CDR2 from the germline V gene are SGDLS and YYNGEE. The ends were cut back, 0 bases at V and 2 bases at J, with 11 bases in the middle. There are 15 residues in the CDR3. CDR3 DNA sequence: TGTGCCAGCAGCGTAGGTAAGGGTCGTCAAGAGACCCAGTACTTC. It encodes CASSVGKGRQETQYF. Together with reference TRBV9 and TRBJ2-5, the CDR3 gives the full variable domain: DSGVTQTPKHLITATGQRVTLRCSPRSGDLSVYWYQQSLDQGLQFLIQYYNGEERAKGNILERFSAQQFPDLHSELNLSSLELGDSALYFCASSVGKGRQETQYFGPGTRLLVL.

CDR3 nucleotides: TGTGCCAGCAGCTTCCAGGGGAGCTATGGCTACACCTTC. The encoded protein is CASSFQGSYGYTF. The chain couples TRBV7-9 to TRBJ1-2; D perhaps matches TRBD1 (6 bases). CDR3 length equals 13 residues. Germline values: CDR1 SEHNR, CDR2 FQNEAQ (reference sequence). V was clipped by 3 bases and J by 4 bases, with 9 bases between them.

The chain has TRBV13 and TRBJ2-7; D perhaps matches TRBD1 (6 bases). The germline CDR1 and CDR2 sequences are PRHDT and FYEKMQ (reference sequence). V gave up 5 bases and J gave up 6 bases, with 11 bases separating them. This CDR3 has 12 residues. The CDR3 protein is CASSPGAGEQYF. Written as DNA, the CDR3 is TGTGCCAGCAGCCCAGGGGCAGGCGAGCAGTACTTC.

This clone has just a few counts. This chain links TRBV18 with TRBJ2-2; D gene ambiguous. The V gene lost 2 bases and the J gene lost 3 bases, with 10 bases spanning the gap. CDR3 length equals 15 residues. The V gene's germline CDR1 is KGHSH and CDR2 LQKENI. CDR3 sequence (DNA): TGTGCCAGCTCACCAAGGCAGGCGGACACCGGGGAGCTGTTTTTT. This encodes CASSPRQADTGELFF.

The chain recombines TRBV5-1 with TRBJ1-3; 8 bases map to TRBD1. The CDR3 consists of 15 residues. The trim removed 4 bases at V and 3 bases at J, leaving 6 bases unmatched. Germline-derived CDR1 and CDR2 are SGHRS and YFSETQ. The chain's CDR3 is CASSRQGLGGNTIYF. The CDR3 nucleotides read TGCGCCAGCAGCCGACAGGGGCTCGGTGGAAACACCATATATTTT.

This clone was counted once. This chain uses TRBV18 with TRBJ2-1; perhaps TRBD1 as D (5 bases). Germline values: CDR1 KGHSH, CDR2 LQKENI. The CDR3 runs 12 residues. The ends were cut back, 1 base at V and 15 bases at J, with 13 bases in the middle. Written as DNA, the CDR3 is TGTGCCAGCTCACCACTACAGGACCTGACGTTCTTC. Translation: CASSPLQDLTFF.

The chain uses TRBV28 and TRBJ1-2, with a weak D call TRBD1 (6 bases). Trimming removed 7 bases from V and 4 bases from J, with 16 bases in between. This CDR3 has 14 amino acids. The germline CDR1 and CDR2 sequences are MDHEN and SYDVKM. This chain's CDR3 is CASTPWGATYGYTF. In DNA form, the CDR3 reads TGTGCCAGCACCCCCTGGGGGGCGACCTATGGCTACACCTTC.

This clone appeared a few times. The chain uses TRBV4-1 and TRBJ1-1; 7 bases are shared with TRBD1. Trimming removed 8 bases from V and 3 bases from J; junction bases left unmatched: 9. The CDR3 runs to 14 residues. Germline V gene lookup returns CDR1 MGHRA and CDR2 YSYEKL. The CDR3 coding sequence is TGCGCCAGCTCCCAGGGACAGATGGACACTGAAGCTTTCTTT. It is translated as CASSQGQMDTEAFF.

The chain employs TRBV6-6 and TRBJ1-5; D remains unclear. CDR3 size: 15 residues. Germline CDR1 and CDR2: MNHNY and SVGAGI (reference sequence). V was trimmed by 6 bases and J by 1 base, leaving 13 bases between them. The CDR3 nucleotides read TGTGCCAGCAGCCCAGGTTCTGGGAGCAATCAGCCCCAGCATTTT. Protein: CASSPGSGSNQPQHF.

The rearrangement links TRBV7-6 to TRBJ2-7, with TRBD2 matching 9 bases. CDR1 and CDR2 (germline): SGHVS, FNYEAQ. The CDR3 spans 15 residues. Trimming at V came to 1 base and at J to 3 bases, leaving 4 bases not matched to a gene. The CDR3 loop reads CASSLGSGGSYEQYF. The CDR3 DNA reads as TGTGCCAGCAGCTTAGGAAGCGGGGGGAGCTACGAGCAGTACTTC.

The chain joins TRBV28 to TRBJ1-2, with D possibly TRBD1 on 5 matching bases. The CDR3 sequence is 14 residues long. The V end lost 8 bases, the J end lost 2 bases, and 15 bases lay between the germline ends. Germline CDR1 is MDHEN and CDR2 is SYDVKM. CDR3 in amino acids: CASSTRDGNYGYTF. CDR3 coding DNA: TGTGCCAGCTCTACCCGGGACGGGAACTATGGCTACACCTTC.

This CDR3 is CASSLQGASTEAFF. In nucleotides, the CDR3 is TGCGCCAGCAGCTTGCAGGGGGCGAGCACTGAAGCTTTCTTT. The rearrangement joins TRBV5-1 to TRBJ1-1, with TRBD1 matching 8 bases. Germline V gene data show CDR1 as SGHRS and CDR2 as YFSETQ. The CDR3 totals 14 residues. V shed 1 base and J 4 bases; nucleotides not matched to a gene: 3. The whole variable domain, filled in from reference TRBV5-1 and TRBJ1-1, reads KAGVTQTPRYLIKTRGQQVTLSCSPISGHRSVSWYQQTPGQGLQFLFEYFSETQRNKGNFPGRFSGRQFSNSRSEMNVSTLELGDSALYLCASSLQGASTEAFFGQGTRLTVV.

The V and J genes are TRBV14 and TRBJ2-3; D may be TRBD2 (6 bases). Trimming removed 3 bases from V and 5 bases from J, with 12 bases in between. The V gene's germline CDR1 is SGHDN and CDR2 FVKESK. The CDR3 extends over 14 amino acids. The CDR3 coding sequence is TGTGCCAGCAGCCAGGGGGTCGGGGGAGATACGCAGTATTTT. Translated: CASSQGVGGDTQYF.

Comments on this clone: At the DNA level, this CDR3 is encoded by other sequences in the same sample as well. The rearrangement joins TRBV6-1 to TRBJ2-5; 8 bases align to TRBD1. Per the germline V gene, CDR1 is MNHNS and CDR2 is SASEGT. With V trimmed by 6 bases and J by 5 bases, 8 bases remained unmatched. The CDR3 has 14 residues. The CDR3, as DNA: TGTGCCAGCAGCCCCACAGGGGGGCGGGAGACCCAGTACTTC. It encodes CASSPTGGRETQYF.

The genes are TRBV19 and TRBJ1-1; 11 nucleotides agree with TRBD1. The germline V gene encodes CDR1 LNHDA and CDR2 SQIVND (reference sequence). After removal of 5 bases from V and 4 bases from J, the junction contained 6 bases not matched to a gene. CDR3 length equals 15 residues. In nucleotides, the CDR3 is TGTGCCAGTAGTCCCCCGGGACAGGGGGTCACTGAAGCTTTCTTT. Translating gives CASSPPGQGVTEAFF. The full variable domain, completed using reference TRBV19 and TRBJ1-1, is DGGITQSPKYLFRKEGQNVTLSCEQNLNHDAMYWYRQDPGQGLRLIYYSQIVNDFQKGDIAEGYSVSREKKESFPLTVTSAQKNPTAFYLCASSPPGQGVTEAFFGQGTRLTVV.

This rearrangement joins TRBV16 to TRBJ2-2; TRBD1 agrees at 7 bases. The V gene's germline CDR1 is KGHSY and CDR2 FQNENV. This CDR3 has 14 amino acids. Germline trimming cut 5 bases from V and 2 bases from J; bases unmatched to any gene: 2. CDR3 sequence reads: CASSTGANTGELFF. The CDR3 nucleotides read TGTGCCAGCAGCACAGGGGCCAACACCGGGGAGCTGTTTTTT.

This clone has only a few counts. The CDR3 reads CASSLRTGPVSDGYTF. In nucleotides, the CDR3 is TGTGCCAGCAGCCTGAGGACAGGGCCCGTGTCGGATGGCTACACCTTC. The chain recombines TRBV7-8 with TRBJ1-2; TRBD1 aligns across 8 bases. Germline V CDR1 and CDR2: SGHVS, FQNEAQ. Germline trimming cut 5 bases from V and 6 bases from J; bases unmatched to any gene: 14. The CDR3 covers 16 residues.